The 7 T cell receptor beta chains below were found in one sample sequenced in a study of blood T cell repertoires in COVID-19. This table comes from immunoSEQ multiplex PCR, and its TCRdb copy is limited to in-frame clones, with some not included. The data show 62,000 or so clones, around 80% seen once. The sequencing sample was made of PBMCs or T cells enriched from blood (not recorded which). The receptors shown here come from a middle-aged woman with acute COVID-19.

The rearrangement joins TRBV3-1 (or the pseudogene TRBV3-2) to TRBJ2-7, with 11 nucleotides matching TRBD2. The CDR3 is 16 residues long. Germline V CDR1 and CDR2: LGHDT, YNNKEL (reference sequence). Trimming took 4 bases from V and 3 from J; bases not matched to a gene: 8. In DNA form, the CDR3 reads TGTGCCAGCAGCCCTAAGACTAGCGGGAAGTTCTACGAGCAGTACTTC. Protein: CASSPKTSGKFYEQYF.

In DNA form, the CDR3 reads TGTGCCAGTAGTGACCGACAGGGGGCCTGGAAACTGTTTTTT. It yields the protein CASSDRQGAWKLFF. The chain carries TRBV19 and TRBJ1-4, with 10 bases fitting TRBD1. After removal of 5 bases from V and 11 bases from J, the junction contained 8 bases not matched to a gene. CDR3 length equals 14 residues. CDR1 and CDR2 from the germline V gene are LNHDA and SQIVND (reference sequence).

The V gene is TRBV2, the J gene TRBJ1-1; D may be TRBD1 (5 bases). There are 14 residues in the CDR3. Germline V gives CDR1 SNHLY, CDR2 FYNNEI. V lost 5 bases and J lost 3, with 13 bases in between. The CDR3: CASSTDRGYTEAFF. Written as DNA, the CDR3 is TGTGCCAGCAGTACCGACCGGGGGTACACTGAAGCTTTCTTT.

This clone has just one count. The chain is built from TRBV6-6 and TRBJ1-2, with a possible D match to TRBD1 (6 bases). This CDR3 contains 16 residues. The V gene lost 2 bases and the J gene lost 9 bases, with 22 bases spanning the gap. The germline V gene encodes CDR1 MNHNY and CDR2 SVGAGI (reference sequence). This CDR3 is CASSYGIETGPESYTF. CDR3 nucleotides: TGTGCCAGCAGTTACGGGATTGAGACAGGCCCGGAGAGCTACACCTTC.

CDR3: CASSPVVGPGTDTQYF. The CDR3, as DNA: TGCGCCAGCAGCCCCGTTGTGGGGCCCGGGACAGATACGCAGTATTTT. The gene calls are TRBV4-1 and TRBJ2-3; a weak D match, TRBD1 (5 bases). Germline CDR1 reads MGHRA; CDR2 reads YSYEKL. Trimming shortened V by 4 bases and J by 3 bases, and 17 bases separated the two germline ends. The CDR3 sequence is 16 residues long.

V and J are TRBV18 and TRBJ2-2; 7 bases are shared with TRBD1. Per germline, CDR1 KGHSH and CDR2 LQKENI. J was trimmed by 6 bases and V by 3 bases; bases with no gene match: 7. CDR3 size: 15 residues. The DNA for the CDR3 is TGTGCCAGCTCACCGAGGGGGCGCGACCCCGGGGAGCTGTTTTTT. Translated, it gives CASSPRGRDPGELFF.

V usage is TRBV28 and J usage is TRBJ1-2; TRBD1 matches 7 bases. The CDR3 is 13 amino acids. Germline V gene data show CDR1 as MDHEN and CDR2 as SYDVKM. Trimming took 4 bases from V and 5 from J; bases not matched to a gene: 4. The CDR3 DNA follows: TGTGCCAGCAGTTCCAGGGGACAGTATGGCTACACCTTC. Amino acid sequence: CASSSRGQYGYTF.